This TCR beta chain was sequenced during a study of PD-L1 blockade in urothelial cancer. Study summary: Blood samples had a median of 141,255 T cells.

CDR3 size: 14 residues. CDR1 is KGHSY, CDR2 FQNENV, per germline. V shed 4 bases and J shed 8 bases, with 14 bases lying between them. Urothelial carcinoma in patients was locally advanced or metastatic. The table came from immunoSEQ multiplex PCR; TCRdb's copy has only in-frame clones and leaves some out. Counted here are approximately 110,000 clones, 70% to 90% occurring once; the ten biggest clones make up roughly 2.3%. This specimen consisted of PBMCs, obtained around atezolizumab (anti-PD-L1) treatment. The V and J genes are TRBV16 and TRBJ1-4, with a weak D call TRBD1 (5 bases). This TCR was sampled from a man aged 50 to 59 with urothelial cancer. The DNA of the CDR3 is TGTGCCAGCAGCCTGCTGGAGGGACGGGAAAAACTGTTTTTT. Encoded protein: CASSLLEGREKLFF.